This TCR beta chain was recovered during a study of cytomegalovirus exposure and HLA in healthy donors. Study as a whole: Earlier work reported approximately 100 million unique TCR beta sequences from 180 million or so T cells. Counted in an early data release were approximately 80 million unique TCRs from HLA-typed donors.

For this clone: Its antigen is undetermined.

Healthy bone marrow donors formed the donor group. V was pared by 0 bases and J by 1 base, with 12 bases between. Per the germline V gene, CDR1 is MGHRA and CDR2 is YSYEKL. The CDR3 consists of 16 residues. Findings of the study overall: Later on, an analysis showed TCR association rates differing by HLA locus, with DRB1 the most and HLA-C the fewest.

Both 60 Vbeta primers and 13 Jbeta primers went into the PCR. TCRdb's table, derived via immunoSEQ multiplex PCR, lists solely in-frame clones and lacks some. This sample has about 110,000 clones, with roughly 70% found just once. Material for sequencing was PBMCs. This chain links TRBV4-1 with TRBJ1-2, with TRBD1 as a possible D gene (6 bases). This receptor was identified in a woman aged 35 to 49 in good health and CMV-seropositive. The CDR3 coding sequence is TGCGCCAGCAGCCAAGACGGGGGGGCATATAACTATGGCTACACCTTC. This codes for CASSQDGGAYNYGYTF.